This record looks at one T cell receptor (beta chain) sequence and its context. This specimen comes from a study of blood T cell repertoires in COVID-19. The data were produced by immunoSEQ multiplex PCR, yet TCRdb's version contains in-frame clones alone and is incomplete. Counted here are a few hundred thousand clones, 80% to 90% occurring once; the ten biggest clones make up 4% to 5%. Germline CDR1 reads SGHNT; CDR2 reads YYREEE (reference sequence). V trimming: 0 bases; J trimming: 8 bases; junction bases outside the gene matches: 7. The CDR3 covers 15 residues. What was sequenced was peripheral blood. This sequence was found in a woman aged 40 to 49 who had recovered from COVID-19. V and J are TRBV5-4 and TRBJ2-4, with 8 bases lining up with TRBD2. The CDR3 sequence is CASSLAAGRADIQYF. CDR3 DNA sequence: TGTGCCAGCAGCTTGGCCGCCGGGAGGGCTGACATTCAGTACTTC.